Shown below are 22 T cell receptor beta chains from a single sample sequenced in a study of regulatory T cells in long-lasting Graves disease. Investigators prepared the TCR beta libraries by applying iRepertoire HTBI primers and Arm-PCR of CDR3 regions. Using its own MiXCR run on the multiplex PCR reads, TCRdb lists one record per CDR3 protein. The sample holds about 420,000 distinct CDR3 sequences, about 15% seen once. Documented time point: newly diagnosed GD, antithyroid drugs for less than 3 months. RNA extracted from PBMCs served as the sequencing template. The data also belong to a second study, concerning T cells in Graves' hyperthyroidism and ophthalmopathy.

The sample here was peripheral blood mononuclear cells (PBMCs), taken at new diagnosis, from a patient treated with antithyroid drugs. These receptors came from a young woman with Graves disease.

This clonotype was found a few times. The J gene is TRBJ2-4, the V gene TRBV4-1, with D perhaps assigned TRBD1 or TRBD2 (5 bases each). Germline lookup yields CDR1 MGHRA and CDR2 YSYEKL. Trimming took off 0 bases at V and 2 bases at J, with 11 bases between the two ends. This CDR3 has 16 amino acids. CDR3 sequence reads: CASSQDPWGSKNIQYF. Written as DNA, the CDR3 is TGCGCCAGCAGCCAAGACCCGTGGGGGTCCAAAAACATTCAGTACTTC.

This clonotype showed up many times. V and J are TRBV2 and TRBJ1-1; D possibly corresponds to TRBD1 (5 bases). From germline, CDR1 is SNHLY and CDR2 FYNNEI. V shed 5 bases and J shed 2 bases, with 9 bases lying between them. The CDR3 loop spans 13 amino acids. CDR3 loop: CASSFDSNTEAFF. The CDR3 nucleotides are TGTGCCAGCAGTTTTGACAGTAACACTGAAGCTTTCTTT.

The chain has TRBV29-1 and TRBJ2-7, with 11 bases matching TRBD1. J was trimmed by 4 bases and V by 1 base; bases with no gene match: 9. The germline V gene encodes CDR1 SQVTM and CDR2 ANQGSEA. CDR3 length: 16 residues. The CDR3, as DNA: TGCAGCGTTGAAGGTGGTTGGACAGGGGGCCGTTACGAGCAGTACTTC. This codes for CSVEGGWTGGRYEQYF.

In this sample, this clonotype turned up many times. The CDR3 sequence: CASSLGLSISYEQYF. CDR3 DNA sequence: TGTGCCAGCAGTTTGGGACTTTCCATCTCCTACGAGCAGTACTTC. V gene TRBV12-3 or TRBV12-4 combines with J gene TRBJ2-7, with D tentatively TRBD2 (6 bases). The germline V and J ends were trimmed by 3 bases and 0 bases, with 12 bases remaining between them. The CDR3 has 15 amino acids.

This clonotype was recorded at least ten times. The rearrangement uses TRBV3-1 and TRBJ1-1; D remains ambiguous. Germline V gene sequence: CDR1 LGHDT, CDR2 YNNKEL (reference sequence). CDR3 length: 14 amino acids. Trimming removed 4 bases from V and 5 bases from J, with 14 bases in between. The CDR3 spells CASSRLLGETEAFF. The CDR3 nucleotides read TGTGCCAGCAGCCGGCTACTCGGAGAAACTGAAGCTTTCTTT. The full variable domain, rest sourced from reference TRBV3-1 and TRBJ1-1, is DTAVSQTPKYLVTQMGNDKSIKCEQNLGHDTMYWYKQDSKKFLKIMFSYNNKELIINETVPNRFSPKSPDKAHLNLHINSLELGDSAVYFCASSRLLGETEAFFGQGTRLTVV.

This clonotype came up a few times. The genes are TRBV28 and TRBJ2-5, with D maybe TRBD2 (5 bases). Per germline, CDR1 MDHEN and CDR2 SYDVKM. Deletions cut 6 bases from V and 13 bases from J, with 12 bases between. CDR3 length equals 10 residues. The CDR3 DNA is TGTGCCAGCAGCCGGGGAGCCCGGTACTTC. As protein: CASSRGARYF.

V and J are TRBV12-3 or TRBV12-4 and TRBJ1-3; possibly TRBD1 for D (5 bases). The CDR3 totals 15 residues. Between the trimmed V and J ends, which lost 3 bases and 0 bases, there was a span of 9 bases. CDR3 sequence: CASSLGTSSGNTIYF. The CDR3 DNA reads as TGTGCCAGCAGTTTGGGGACGAGCTCTGGAAACACCATATATTTT.

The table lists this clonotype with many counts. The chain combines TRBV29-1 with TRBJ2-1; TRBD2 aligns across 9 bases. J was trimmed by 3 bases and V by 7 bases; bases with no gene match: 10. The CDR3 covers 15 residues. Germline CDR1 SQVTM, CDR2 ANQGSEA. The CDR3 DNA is TGCAGCGCGGAAGCGGGGGGAATATTCTACAATGAGCAGTTCTTC. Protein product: CSAEAGGIFYNEQFF.

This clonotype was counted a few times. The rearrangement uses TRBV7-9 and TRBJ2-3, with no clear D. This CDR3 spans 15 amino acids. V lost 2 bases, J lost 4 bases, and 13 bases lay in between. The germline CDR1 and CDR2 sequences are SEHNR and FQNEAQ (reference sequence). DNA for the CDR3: TGTGCCAGCAGCTTAATGGGGAATGGGGCAGATACGCAGTATTTT. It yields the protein CASSLMGNGADTQYF. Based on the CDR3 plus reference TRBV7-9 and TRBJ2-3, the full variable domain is DTGVSQNPRHKITKRGQNVTFRCDPISEHNRLYWYRQTLGQGPEFLTYFQNEAQLEKSRLLSDRFSAERPKGSFSTLEIQRTEQGDSAMYLCASSLMGNGADTQYFGPGTRLTVL.

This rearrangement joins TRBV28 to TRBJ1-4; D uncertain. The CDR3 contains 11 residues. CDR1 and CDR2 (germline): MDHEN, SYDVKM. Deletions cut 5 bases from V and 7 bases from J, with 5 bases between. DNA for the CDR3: TGTGCCAGCAGTACCCCTGAAAAACTGTTTTTT. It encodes CASSTPEKLFF. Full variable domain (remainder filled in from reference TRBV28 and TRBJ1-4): DVKVTQSSRYLVKRTGEKVFLECVQDMDHENMFWYRQDPGLGLRLIYFSYDVKMKEKGDIPEGYSVSREKKERFSLILESASTNQTSMYLCASSTPEKLFFGSGTQLSVL.

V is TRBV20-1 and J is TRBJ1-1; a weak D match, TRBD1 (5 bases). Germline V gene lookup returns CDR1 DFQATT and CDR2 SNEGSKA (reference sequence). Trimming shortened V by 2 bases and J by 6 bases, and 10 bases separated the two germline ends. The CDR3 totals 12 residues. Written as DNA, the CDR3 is TGCAGTGCTAGACGGGGCGCCTCTGAAGCTTTCTTT. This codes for CSARRGASEAFF.

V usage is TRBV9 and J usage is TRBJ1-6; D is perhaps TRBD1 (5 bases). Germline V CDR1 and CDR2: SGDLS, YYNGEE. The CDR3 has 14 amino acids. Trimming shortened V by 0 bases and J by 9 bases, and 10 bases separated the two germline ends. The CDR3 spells CASSVEGEGSPLHF. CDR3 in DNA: TGTGCCAGCAGCGTAGAAGGGGAAGGTTCACCCCTCCACTTT. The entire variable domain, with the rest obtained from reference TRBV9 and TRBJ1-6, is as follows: DSGVTQTPKHLITATGQRVTLRCSPRSGDLSVYWYQQSLDQGLQFLIQYYNGEERAKGNILERFSAQQFPDLHSELNLSSLELGDSALYFCASSVEGEGSPLHFGNGTRLTVT.

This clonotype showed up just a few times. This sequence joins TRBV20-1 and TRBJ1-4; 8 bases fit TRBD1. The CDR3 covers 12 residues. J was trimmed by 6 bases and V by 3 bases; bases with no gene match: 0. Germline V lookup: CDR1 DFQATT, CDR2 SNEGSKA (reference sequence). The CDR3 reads CSARDRDEKLFF. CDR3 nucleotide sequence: TGCAGTGCTAGGGACAGGGATGAAAAACTGTTTTTT.

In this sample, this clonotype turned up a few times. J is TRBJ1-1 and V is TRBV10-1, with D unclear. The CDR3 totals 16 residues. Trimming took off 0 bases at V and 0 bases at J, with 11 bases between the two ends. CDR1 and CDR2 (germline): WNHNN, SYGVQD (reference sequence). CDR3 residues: CASSESSDGMNTEAFF. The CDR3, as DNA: TGCGCCAGCAGTGAGTCTTCTGACGGAATGAACACTGAAGCTTTCTTT.

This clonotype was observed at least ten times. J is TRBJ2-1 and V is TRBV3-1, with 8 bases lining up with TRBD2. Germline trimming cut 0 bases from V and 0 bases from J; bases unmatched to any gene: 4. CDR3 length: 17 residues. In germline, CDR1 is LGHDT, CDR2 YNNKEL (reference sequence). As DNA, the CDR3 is TGTGCCAGCAGCCAAGATGGTAGCGGGGCCTCCTACAATGAGCAGTTCTTC. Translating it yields CASSQDGSGASYNEQFF.

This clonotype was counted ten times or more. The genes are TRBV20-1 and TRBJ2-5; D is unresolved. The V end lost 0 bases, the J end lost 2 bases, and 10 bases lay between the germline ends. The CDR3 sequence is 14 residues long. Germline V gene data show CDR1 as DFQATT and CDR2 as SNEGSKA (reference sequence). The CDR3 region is CSARELGSQETQYF. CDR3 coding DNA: TGCAGTGCTAGAGAGCTGGGCAGTCAAGAGACCCAGTACTTC.

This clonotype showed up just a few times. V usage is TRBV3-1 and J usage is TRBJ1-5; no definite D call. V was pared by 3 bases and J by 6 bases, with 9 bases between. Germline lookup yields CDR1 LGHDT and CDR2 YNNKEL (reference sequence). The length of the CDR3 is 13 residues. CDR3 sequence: CASSQNSGQPQHF. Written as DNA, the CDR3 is TGTGCCAGCAGCCAGAACTCCGGTCAGCCCCAGCATTTT.

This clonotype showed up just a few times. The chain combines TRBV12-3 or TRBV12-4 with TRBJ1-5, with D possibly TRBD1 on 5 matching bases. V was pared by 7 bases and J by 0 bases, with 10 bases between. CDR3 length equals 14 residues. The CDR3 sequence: CASTLGTSNQPQHF. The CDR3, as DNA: TGTGCCAGCACCCTCGGGACTAGCAATCAGCCCCAGCATTTT.

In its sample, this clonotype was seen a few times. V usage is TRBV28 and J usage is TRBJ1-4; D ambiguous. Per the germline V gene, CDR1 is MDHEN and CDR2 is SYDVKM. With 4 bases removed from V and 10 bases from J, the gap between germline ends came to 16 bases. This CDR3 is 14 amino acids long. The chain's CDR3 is CASSSRRNTRKLFF. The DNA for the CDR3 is TGTGCCAGCAGTTCCCGCCGCAACACCCGAAAACTGTTTTTT.

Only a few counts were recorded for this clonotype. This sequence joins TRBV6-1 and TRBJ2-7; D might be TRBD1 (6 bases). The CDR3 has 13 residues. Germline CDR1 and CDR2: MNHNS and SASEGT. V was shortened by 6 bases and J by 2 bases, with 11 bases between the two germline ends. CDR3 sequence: CASRDRDPYEQYF. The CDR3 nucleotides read TGTGCCAGCAGGGACAGAGATCCCTACGAGCAGTACTTC.

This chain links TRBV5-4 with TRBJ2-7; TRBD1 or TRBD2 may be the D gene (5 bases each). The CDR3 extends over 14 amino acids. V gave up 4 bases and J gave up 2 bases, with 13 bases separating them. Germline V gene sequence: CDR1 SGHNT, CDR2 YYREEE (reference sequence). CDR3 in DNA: TGTGCCAGCAGCACTACTAGGGGTCCCTACGAGCAGTACTTC. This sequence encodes CASSTTRGPYEQYF.

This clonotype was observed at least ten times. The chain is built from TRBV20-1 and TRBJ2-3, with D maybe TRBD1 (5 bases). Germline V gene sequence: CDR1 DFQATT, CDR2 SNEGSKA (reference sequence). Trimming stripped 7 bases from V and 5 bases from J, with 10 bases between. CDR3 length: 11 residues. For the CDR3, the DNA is TGCAGTGGACAGCGCTTAGATACGCAGTATTTT. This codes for CSGQRLDTQYF.